This T cell receptor (beta chain) came from a study of breast tumors, draining lymph nodes, adjacent tissues. Points from the study as a whole: Data only fit, rather than demonstrated, lymph node origin of most tumor T cells.

This clonotype appeared many times. Its specificity is unknown. TCRdb itself ran the multiplex PCR reads through MiXCR, one entry per CDR3 protein. The repertoire holds some 230,000 distinct CDR3 sequences, with under 35% as singletons. The CDR3 spans 19 residues. Germline V gene sequence: CDR1 DFQATT, CDR2 SNEGSKA (reference sequence). V trimming: 6 bases; J trimming: 1 base; junction bases outside the gene matches: 19. Breast cancer patients provided tissue from their axillary draining lymph nodes. Sequencing input: axillary lymph node tissue. The sequence was collected from a female donor with breast cancer. Some clones in this sample may be carry-over from other donors' samples. The gene calls are TRBV20-1 and TRBJ2-3, with 10 bases that match TRBD2. The CDR3 sequence: CSAVVDRAGGIAGTDTQYF. CDR3 in DNA: TGCAGTGCGGTAGTCGACAGAGCGGGAGGGATAGCTGGCACAGATACGCAGTATTTT.